What follows are 21 T cell receptor beta chains derived from one specimen sequenced in a study of T cell responses to AZD1222 COVID-19 vaccine. Assay: immunoSEQ multiplex PCR; the TCRdb copy retains only in-frame clones and omits some. This sample has about 140,000 clones, with 88% found just once. The source material was peripheral blood, sampled 28 days after the second AZD1222 dose. All receptors derive from an adult who received the AZD1222 COVID-19 vaccine.

The chain joins TRBV29-1 to TRBJ1-2; 7 nucleotides align to TRBD1. The CDR3 sequence is 13 residues long. Unmatched junction bases numbered 4, after V lost 4 bases and J lost 2 bases. Germline V gene sequence: CDR1 SQVTM, CDR2 ANQGSEA. The DNA of the CDR3 is TGCAGCGTTGGAGGGGGCTCCAACTATGGCTACACCTTC. Amino acids: CSVGGGSNYGYTF.

V is TRBV5-1 and J is TRBJ2-1; 12 positions match TRBD1. The CDR3 runs 17 residues. Germline CDR1 reads SGHRS; CDR2 reads YFSETQ. V shed 4 bases, J shed 7 bases, and the junction held 12 bases outside the gene matches. This CDR3 reads CASSEDPGQGAKNEQFF. For the CDR3, the DNA is TGCGCCAGCAGCGAGGATCCGGGACAGGGGGCTAAAAATGAGCAGTTCTTC.

The chain joins TRBV6-6 to TRBJ1-5; 8 bases line up with TRBD1. Unmatched junction bases numbered 2, after V lost 3 bases and J lost 7 bases. Looked up from germline, CDR1 is MNHNY and CDR2 is SVGAGI (reference sequence). This CDR3 comprises 13 residues. This chain's CDR3 is CASSYGQGQPQHF. Here the CDR3 DNA reads TGTGCCAGCAGTTATGGACAGGGCCAGCCCCAGCATTTT.

The chain has TRBV27 and TRBJ2-1, with 9 nucleotides matching TRBD2. Germline CDR1 reads MNHEY; CDR2 reads SMNVEV (reference sequence). With V trimmed by 2 bases and J by 5 bases, 4 bases remained unmatched. The CDR3 is 15 amino acids. This CDR3 is CASSLAGGPDNEQFF. The CDR3 DNA reads TGTGCCAGCAGTTTAGCGGGAGGGCCGGACAATGAGCAGTTCTTC.

This sequence joins TRBV7-8 and TRBJ1-1; 7 bases map to TRBD1. V lost 3 bases to trimming and J lost 0 bases; unmatched junction nucleotides: 16. Looked up from germline, CDR1 is SGHVS and CDR2 is FQNEAQ. There are 19 residues in the CDR3. The CDR3 DNA sequence: TGTGCCAGCAGCTTCCGGGAGGGGGCGACCTTTTACATGAACACTGAAGCTTTCTTT. Protein: CASSFREGATFYMNTEAFF.

The chain recombines TRBV10-3 with TRBJ2-3; 8 nucleotides line up with TRBD2. V lost 10 bases and J lost 1; bases outside the gene matches: 7. This CDR3 region has 14 residues. CDR1 is ENHRY and CDR2 is SYGVKD in the germline V gene. CDR3 loop: CATGAGVGTDTQYF. In nucleotides, the CDR3 is TGTGCCACAGGAGCGGGAGTTGGCACAGATACGCAGTATTTT.

The V call is TRBV7-2, the J call TRBJ2-7; the match to TRBD2 covers 8 bases. Trimming cost V 5 bases and J 7 bases; bases outside gene matches: 10. In germline, CDR1 is SGHTA, CDR2 FQGNSA. This CDR3 comprises 14 residues. CDR3 amino acids: CASSPLLSGGEQYF. CDR3 sequence (DNA): TGTGCCAGCAGCCCTCTATTATCGGGGGGGGAGCAGTACTTC.

This chain connects TRBV29-1 to TRBJ2-3; D unclear. The CDR3 is 12 residues long. The germline CDR1 and CDR2 sequences are SQVTM and ANQGSEA. Trimming took off 6 bases at V and 1 base at J, with 8 bases between the two ends. CDR3 DNA sequence: TGCAGCGTACTAACAGGCACAGATACGCAGTATTTT. As protein: CSVLTGTDTQYF.

The V call is TRBV5-1, the J call TRBJ2-1; D is unclear. Looked up from germline, CDR1 is SGHRS and CDR2 is YFSETQ. The V gene lost 5 bases and the J gene lost 0 bases, with 3 bases spanning the gap. The CDR3 spans 12 residues. CDR3 residues: CASRSSYNEQFF. In DNA form, the CDR3 reads TGCGCCAGCAGGAGCTCCTACAATGAGCAGTTCTTC.

The rearrangement uses TRBV11-2 and TRBJ2-2; 7 nucleotides agree with TRBD2. Germline trimming cut 5 bases from V and 3 bases from J; bases unmatched to any gene: 6. Germline V gene data show CDR1 as SGHAT and CDR2 as FQNNGV. This CDR3 comprises 15 residues. For the CDR3, the DNA is TGTGCCAGCAGCCCTTTTGCGGGGGACACCGGGGAGCTGTTTTTT. It yields the protein CASSPFAGDTGELFF.

The V and J genes are TRBV29-1 and TRBJ2-1; 8 positions agree with TRBD2. Trimming cost V 7 bases and J 5 bases; bases outside gene matches: 10. The germline V gene has CDR1 SQVTM and CDR2 ANQGSEA. The CDR3 extends over 14 amino acids. CDR3 amino acids: CSASAGVLNNEQFF. In DNA form, the CDR3 reads TGCAGCGCTTCAGCGGGGGTCCTCAACAATGAGCAGTTCTTC.

The rearrangement uses TRBV7-3 and TRBJ2-2; tentative D call: TRBD1 (6 bases). The V and J ends lost 5 bases and 3 bases respectively, with 10 bases between them. This CDR3 has 14 amino acids. Germline V gene data show CDR1 as SGHTA and CDR2 as FQGTGA. The CDR3 sequence is CASSKGVDTGELFF. In nucleotides, the CDR3 is TGTGCCAGCAGCAAGGGGGTCGACACCGGGGAGCTGTTTTTT. The full variable domain, in which reference TRBV7-3 and TRBJ2-2 provide the parts outside the CDR3, is GAGVSQTPSNKVTEKGKYVELRCDPISGHTALYWYRQSLGQGPEFLIYFQGTGAADDSGLPNDRFFAVRPEGSVSTLKIQRTERGDSAVYLCASSKGVDTGELFFGEGSRLTVL.

This chain uses TRBV5-1 with TRBJ2-3; weak D call: TRBD1 (5 bases). CDR1 and CDR2 (germline): SGHRS, YFSETQ. V was trimmed by 0 bases and J by 3 bases, leaving 8 bases between them. This CDR3 is 14 amino acids long. CDR3 sequence (DNA): TGCGCCAGCAGCTTGGGACAGAAGACAGATACGCAGTATTTT. Translating it yields CASSLGQKTDTQYF. Full variable domain (remainder filled in from reference TRBV5-1 and TRBJ2-3): KAGVTQTPRYLIKTRGQQVTLSCSPISGHRSVSWYQQTPGQGLQFLFEYFSETQRNKGNFPGRFSGRQFSNSRSEMNVSTLELGDSALYLCASSLGQKTDTQYFGPGTRLTVL.

V is TRBV27 and J is TRBJ2-3, with TRBD2 as a possible D gene (5 bases). The CDR3 covers 16 residues. Germline loops: CDR1 MNHEY, CDR2 SMNVEV (reference sequence). V was clipped by 6 bases and J by 2 bases, with 18 bases between them. The CDR3, as DNA: TGTGCCAGCAGGACTGGGGAAGCGGTGATCACAGATACGCAGTATTTT. Translated, it gives CASRTGEAVITDTQYF.

The genes are TRBV6-6 and TRBJ2-7, with D possibly TRBD2 on 5 matching bases. CDR1 is MNHNY, CDR2 SVGAGI, per germline (reference sequence). This CDR3 has 13 amino acids. Trimming shortened V by 6 bases and J by 5 bases, and 14 bases separated the two germline ends. CDR3 amino acids: CASSGISPHEQYF. For the CDR3, the DNA is TGTGCCAGCAGCGGGATTTCCCCCCACGAGCAGTACTTC.

This clone was counted once. V and J are TRBV7-9 and TRBJ1-1; the match to TRBD1 covers 9 bases. Germline loops: CDR1 SEHNR, CDR2 FQNEAQ (reference sequence). The CDR3 sequence is 14 residues long. The V and J ends lost 7 bases and 10 bases, in that order; junction bases with no gene match: 13. This chain's CDR3 is CASNVETGGNPAFF. CDR3 sequence (DNA): TGTGCCAGCAACGTCGAGACAGGGGGAAATCCAGCTTTCTTT.

V is TRBV5-1 and J is TRBJ2-3; TRBD2 aligns across 12 bases. CDR1 and CDR2 from the germline V gene are SGHRS and YFSETQ. The CDR3 consists of 16 residues. With V trimmed by 2 bases and J by 3 bases, 4 bases remained unmatched. CDR3 sequence: CASSLGTSGFTDTQYF. CDR3 nucleotides: TGCGCCAGCAGCTTAGGGACTAGCGGGTTTACAGATACGCAGTATTTT.

The chain combines TRBV10-3 with TRBJ1-1, with unresolved D. Trimming removed 8 bases from V and 1 base from J, with 17 bases in between. From germline, CDR1 is ENHRY and CDR2 SYGVKD. The CDR3 length is 15 residues. CDR3 in DNA: TGTGCCATCCGGTTTAGGTTTGGAGGGAACACTGAAGCTTTCTTT. Encoded protein: CAIRFRFGGNTEAFF.

The chain carries TRBV2 and TRBJ1-2; D is perhaps TRBD1 (6 bases). Germline values: CDR1 SNHLY, CDR2 FYNNEI. This CDR3 has 13 amino acids. V lost 6 bases to trimming and J lost 8 bases, with 16 bases between them. The CDR3 loop is CASRITGLGGYTF. Written as DNA, the CDR3 is TGTGCCAGCAGAATAACAGGGTTGGGGGGCTACACCTTC.

The chain links TRBV10-3 to TRBJ2-7; D might be TRBD1 (6 bases). The germline gives CDR1 ENHRY, CDR2 SYGVKD. This CDR3 has 16 amino acids. Trimming stripped 0 bases from V and 3 bases from J, with 15 bases between. Written as DNA, the CDR3 is TGTGCCATCAGTGAGTCGATATTGGGGGCAGGCTACGAGCAGTACTTC. Protein sequence: CAISESILGAGYEQYF.

The rearrangement joins TRBV7-3 to TRBJ1-1; D is unresolved. V was shortened by 4 bases and J by 2 bases, with 8 bases between the two germline ends. Per germline, CDR1 SGHTA and CDR2 FQGTGA. CDR3 length equals 13 residues. CDR3 in amino acids: CASSSQENTEAFF. The CDR3 DNA reads as TGTGCCAGCAGCTCTCAGGAAAACACTGAAGCTTTCTTT.